This TCR beta chain was captured by sequencing in a study of shared clonotypes between healthy human individuals. The protocol was immunoSEQ multiplex PCR, while the TCRdb copy is restricted to in-frame clones and leaves out a portion. This table holds 2 million to 2.5 million clones, 95% found once. V was clipped by 4 bases and J by 4 bases; unmatched bases: 0. CDR1 is LGHNA and CDR2 is YSLEER in the germline V gene. This CDR3 comprises 13 residues. This clone was seen only a few times. Sequenced input: naive CD4+ T cells sorted from blood. Subset indicated: CD45RA+ positively selected. The TCR sequence derives from a man between 18 and 35 years old in good health. The rearrangement uses TRBV4-3 and TRBJ1-1; 10 nucleotides agree with TRBD1. The CDR3 bases are TGCGCCAGCAGCCGGACAGGGGGCACTGAAGCTTTCTTT. It codes for CASSRTGGTEAFF.